A single sample is the source of the 22 T cell receptor beta chains below, sequenced in a study of blood T cell repertoires in COVID-19. Here immunoSEQ multiplex PCR was the method, and the copy in TCRdb shows in-frame clones only, minus some. The table records over 250,000 clones, roughly 89% of them present only once. Input material: PBMCs or T cells enriched from blood (not recorded which). These receptors were taken from a young woman who had recovered from COVID-19.

This chain links TRBV3-1 (or the pseudogene TRBV3-2) with TRBJ1-2; TRBD1 aligns across 9 bases. The CDR3 loop spans 16 amino acids. V was clipped by 3 bases and J by 1 base; unmatched bases: 6. CDR1 is LGHDT, CDR2 YNNKEL, per germline (reference sequence). CDR3 sequence reads: CASSQGPGQGNYGYTF. The DNA of the CDR3 is TGTGCCAGCAGCCAGGGACCGGGACAGGGTAACTATGGCTACACCTTC.

The chain combines TRBV5-8 with TRBJ1-5; perhaps TRBD1 as D (5 bases). The CDR3 runs 14 residues. In germline, CDR1 is SGHTS, CDR2 YDEGEE. Trimming removed 0 bases at V and 6 bases at J, with 10 bases between. DNA of the CDR3: TGTGCCAGCAGCTTGGTACAGGCGACTCAGCCCCAGCATTTT. It translates to CASSLVQATQPQHF.

The rearrangement uses TRBV27 and TRBJ2-7, with D possibly TRBD2 on 6 matching bases. The CDR3 contains 18 residues. V lost 5 bases to trimming and J lost 2 bases, with 25 bases between them. CDR1 is MNHEY and CDR2 is SMNVEV in the germline V gene (reference sequence). Here the CDR3 reads CASSPRSPGGGTTYEQYF. The CDR3 coding sequence is TGTGCCAGCAGTCCTAGATCCCCTGGTGGGGGGACCACCTACGAGCAGTACTTC.

This clone came up once. The V call is TRBV5-4, the J call TRBJ2-1; 7 bases fit TRBD2. V shed 4 bases, J shed 5 bases, and the junction held 12 bases outside the gene matches. The CDR3 extends over 16 amino acids. Germline loops: CDR1 SGHNT, CDR2 YYREEE (reference sequence). CDR3 in amino acids: CASSLVWSSGDNEQFF. CDR3 nucleotide sequence: TGTGCCAGCAGCCTCGTTTGGTCTAGCGGTGACAATGAGCAGTTCTTC.

The chain links TRBV19 to TRBJ2-1; 8 nucleotides align to TRBD2. Per germline, CDR1 LNHDA and CDR2 SQIVND (reference sequence). V lost 5 bases and J lost 5; bases outside the gene matches: 8. The CDR3 has 15 amino acids. DNA of the CDR3: TGTGCCAGTAGTTCTGGGACTAGAGGAAACAATGAGCAGTTCTTC. This sequence encodes CASSSGTRGNNEQFF. The full variable domain, with the rest looked up from reference TRBV19 and TRBJ2-1, is DGGITQSPKYLFRKEGQNVTLSCEQNLNHDAMYWYRQDPGQGLRLIYYSQIVNDFQKGDIAEGYSVSREKKESFPLTVTSAQKNPTAFYLCASSSGTRGNNEQFFGPGTRLTVL.

The J gene is TRBJ1-1, the V gene TRBV19; 7 bases match TRBD1. V was clipped by 5 bases and J by 7 bases; unmatched bases: 7. Germline V gives CDR1 LNHDA, CDR2 SQIVND (reference sequence). There are 13 residues in the CDR3. In DNA, the CDR3 is TGTGCCAGTAGTGTCCGGGACAGCTTTGAAGCTTTCTTT. As protein: CASSVRDSFEAFF.

This rearrangement joins TRBV4-2 to TRBJ2-1; 10 positions agree with TRBD2. This CDR3 contains 16 residues. CDR1 is LGHNA and CDR2 is YNFKEQ in the germline V gene. Germline trimming cut 3 bases from V and 8 bases from J; bases unmatched to any gene: 10. CDR3 protein: CASSQWSGGGEDEQFF. In DNA form, the CDR3 reads TGTGCCAGCAGCCAGTGGAGCGGGGGGGGTGAGGATGAGCAGTTCTTC.

V gene TRBV28 combines with J gene TRBJ2-2, with D maybe TRBD1 (6 bases). The V and J ends lost 2 bases and 4 bases respectively, with 14 bases between them. The CDR3 is 16 amino acids. Germline V lookup: CDR1 MDHEN, CDR2 SYDVKM. The CDR3 region is CASSLLGGHRTGELFF. The CDR3 DNA reads as TGTGCCAGCAGTTTACTAGGGGGACATCGCACCGGGGAGCTGTTTTTT. Full variable domain (missing parts from reference TRBV28 and TRBJ2-2): DVKVTQSSRYLVKRTGEKVFLECVQDMDHENMFWYRQDPGLGLRLIYFSYDVKMKEKGDIPEGYSVSREKKERFSLILESASTNQTSMYLCASSLLGGHRTGELFFGEGSRLTVL.

The genes are TRBV4-3 and TRBJ2-1; 8 bases line up with TRBD2. With 0 bases clipped from V and 3 bases from J, the junction kept 4 bases outside the gene matches. The CDR3 length is 16 residues. CDR1 and CDR2 from the germline V gene are LGHNA and YSLEER. CDR3 in DNA: TGCGCCAGCAGCCAAGATCGGGAGGGGGGCTACAATGAGCAGTTCTTC. Encoded protein: CASSQDREGGYNEQFF.

The chain is built from TRBV27 and TRBJ1-2; D unresolved. Germline CDR1 MNHEY, CDR2 SMNVEV (reference sequence). The CDR3 has 13 amino acids. Trimming stripped 5 bases from V and 7 bases from J, with 14 bases between. The CDR3 loop reads CASSPLMRSGYTF. DNA of the CDR3: TGTGCCAGCAGTCCGCTGATGAGAAGTGGCTACACCTTC.

The chain has TRBV7-9 and TRBJ1-2, with 8 bases lining up with TRBD1. The CDR3 runs to 16 residues. With V trimmed by 7 bases and J by 6 bases, 16 bases remained unmatched. Germline V CDR1 and CDR2: SEHNR, FQNEAQ (reference sequence). The chain's CDR3 is CASTRSGQGLQNGYTF. The CDR3 region has the DNA TGTGCCAGCACTAGGTCCGGACAGGGCCTCCAAAATGGCTACACCTTC.

V and J are TRBV27 and TRBJ2-4, with 8 bases fitting TRBD1. The V gene end was trimmed by 2 bases and the J gene end by 1 base; junction bases not matched to a gene: 4. The length of the CDR3 is 16 residues. Germline CDR1 MNHEY, CDR2 SMNVEV (reference sequence). CDR3 residues: CASSLGQGAAKNIQYF. The DNA of the CDR3 is TGTGCCAGCAGTTTAGGGCAGGGGGCGGCCAAAAACATTCAGTACTTC.

This clone was detected only a few times. V is TRBV5-1 and J is TRBJ2-2, with 7 bases that match TRBD1. V trimming: 5 bases; J trimming: 0 bases; junction bases outside the gene matches: 7. The CDR3 sequence is 16 residues long. Germline lookup yields CDR1 SGHRS and CDR2 YFSETQ. CDR3 in amino acids: CASRSTGTANTGELFF. In DNA, the CDR3 is TGCGCCAGCAGATCAACCGGGACAGCGAACACCGGGGAGCTGTTTTTT.

This clone was seen once. The V gene is TRBV7-9, the J gene TRBJ2-7; TRBD1 is a possible D gene (6 bases). The CDR3 is 13 residues long. Looked up from germline, CDR1 is SEHNR and CDR2 is FQNEAQ (reference sequence). V lost 5 bases and J 1 base, leaving 9 bases between the germline ends. CDR3 bases: TGTGCCAGCAGCCCCACAGGGTCCTACGAGCAGTACTTC. Amino acid sequence: CASSPTGSYEQYF.

The chain is built from TRBV19 and TRBJ1-1, with 7 bases identical to TRBD1. Germline V lookup: CDR1 LNHDA, CDR2 SQIVND (reference sequence). Germline trimming cut 5 bases from V and 4 bases from J; bases unmatched to any gene: 7. The CDR3 sequence is 14 residues long. The CDR3 loop reads CASSVRQGGTEAFF. The CDR3 DNA reads as TGTGCCAGTAGTGTCAGACAGGGTGGCACTGAAGCTTTCTTT.

The genes are TRBV10-3 and TRBJ1-2, with a weak D call TRBD1 (6 bases). The ends were cut back, 11 bases at V and 1 base at J, with 14 bases in the middle. The CDR3 covers 13 residues. Germline loops: CDR1 ENHRY, CDR2 SYGVKD. In nucleotides, the CDR3 is TGTGCCGCAAGACAGGTGCTTAACTATGGCTACACCTTC. Its protein product is CAARQVLNYGYTF.

The chain is built from TRBV20-1 and TRBJ2-1, with D uncertain. CDR1 and CDR2 (germline): DFQATT, SNEGSKA (reference sequence). The V end lost 0 bases, the J end lost 9 bases, and 6 bases lay between the germline ends. The CDR3 length is 11 residues. CDR3 amino acids: CSARDEPEQFF. The DNA of the CDR3 is TGCAGTGCTAGAGATGAGCCTGAGCAGTTCTTC.

This rearrangement joins TRBV7-2 to TRBJ2-7; maybe TRBD1 (6 bases). The V end lost 7 bases, the J end lost 2 bases, and 15 bases lay between the germline ends. Germline-derived CDR1 and CDR2 are SGHTA and FQGNSA. This CDR3 spans 14 amino acids. CDR3 DNA: TGTGCCAGCACCCCACAGGCAGGGGCCTACGAGCAGTACTTC. This sequence encodes CASTPQAGAYEQYF.

Concerning this clone: Relative to the germline gene, one junction end is altered; a read error may explain this. The chain carries TRBV28 and TRBJ1-2, with TRBD1 matching over 12 bases. The CDR3 consists of 15 residues. CDR1 MDHEN and CDR2 SYDVKM come from the germline V gene. CDR3 loop: CASSLWDRGRGGYTF. The CDR3 nucleotides read TGTGCCAGCAGTCTATGGGACAGGGGGCGAGGTGGCTACACCTTC.

The chain has TRBV7-8 and TRBJ1-5; D not resolved. The V end lost 6 bases, the J end lost 2 bases, and 11 bases lay between the germline ends. The germline gives CDR1 SGHVS, CDR2 FQNEAQ. CDR3 length: 14 amino acids. CDR3: CASSEMEGNQPQHF. Here the CDR3 DNA reads TGTGCCAGCAGTGAGATGGAGGGCAATCAGCCCCAGCATTTT.

The V call is TRBV24-1, the J call TRBJ2-5; the match to TRBD2 covers 11 bases. The V gene end was trimmed by 4 bases and the J gene end by 2 bases; junction bases not matched to a gene: 5. The length of the CDR3 is 16 residues. CDR1 KGHDR and CDR2 SFDVKD come from the germline V gene. In DNA form, the CDR3 reads TGTGCCACCAGTGACCCGACTAGCGGGGCACAAGAGACCCAGTACTTC. Amino acids: CATSDPTSGAQETQYF.

This sequence joins TRBV19 and TRBJ2-1, with D tentatively TRBD2 (5 bases). Germline assignment: CDR1 LNHDA and CDR2 SQIVND (reference sequence). CDR3 length: 14 amino acids. V lost 4 bases and J lost 7, with 14 bases in between. The CDR3 sequence is CASSKVAPNNEQFF. The CDR3 region has the DNA TGTGCCAGTAGTAAGGTAGCGCCCAATAATGAGCAGTTCTTC.